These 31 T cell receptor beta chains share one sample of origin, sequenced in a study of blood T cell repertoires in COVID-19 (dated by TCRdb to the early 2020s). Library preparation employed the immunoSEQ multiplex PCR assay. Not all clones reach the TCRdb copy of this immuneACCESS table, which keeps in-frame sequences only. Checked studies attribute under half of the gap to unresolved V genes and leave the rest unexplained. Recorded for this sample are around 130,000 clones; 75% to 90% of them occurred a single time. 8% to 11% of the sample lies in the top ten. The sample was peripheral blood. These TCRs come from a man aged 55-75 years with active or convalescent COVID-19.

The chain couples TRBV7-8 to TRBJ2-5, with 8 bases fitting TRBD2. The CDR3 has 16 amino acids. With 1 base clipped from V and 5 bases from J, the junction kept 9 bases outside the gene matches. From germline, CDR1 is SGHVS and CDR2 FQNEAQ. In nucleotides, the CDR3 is TGTGCCAGCAGCTTAGGCCCAGCGGGAGTTGGTGAGACCCAGTACTTC. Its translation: CASSLGPAGVGETQYF.

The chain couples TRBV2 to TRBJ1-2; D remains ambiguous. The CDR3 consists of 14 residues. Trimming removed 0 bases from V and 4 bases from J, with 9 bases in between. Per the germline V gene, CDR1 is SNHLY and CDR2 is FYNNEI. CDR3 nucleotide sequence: TGTGCCAGCAGTGAAGCAGCCGGGGTCTATGGCTACACCTTC. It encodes CASSEAAGVYGYTF.

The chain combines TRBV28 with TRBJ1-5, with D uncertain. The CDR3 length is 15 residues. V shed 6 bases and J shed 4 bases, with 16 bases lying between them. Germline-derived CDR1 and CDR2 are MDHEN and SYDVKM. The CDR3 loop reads CASRKHRGSNQPQHF. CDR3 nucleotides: TGTGCCAGCAGAAAACACCGGGGATCAAATCAGCCCCAGCATTTT.

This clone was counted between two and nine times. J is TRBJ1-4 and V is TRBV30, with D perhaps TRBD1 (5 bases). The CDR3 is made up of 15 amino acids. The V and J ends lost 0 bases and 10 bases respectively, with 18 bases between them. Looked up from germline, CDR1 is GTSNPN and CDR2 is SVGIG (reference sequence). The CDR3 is CAWSVFLGGAGKLFF. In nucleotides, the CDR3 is TGTGCCTGGAGTGTATTCTTAGGAGGGGCAGGAAAACTGTTTTTT.

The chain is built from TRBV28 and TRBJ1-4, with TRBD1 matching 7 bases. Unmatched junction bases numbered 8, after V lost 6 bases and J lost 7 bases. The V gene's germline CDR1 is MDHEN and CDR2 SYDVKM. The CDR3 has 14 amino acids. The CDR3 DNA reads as TGTGCCAGCAGCATACAGGGGATGTCTGAAAAACTGTTTTTT. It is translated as CASSIQGMSEKLFF.

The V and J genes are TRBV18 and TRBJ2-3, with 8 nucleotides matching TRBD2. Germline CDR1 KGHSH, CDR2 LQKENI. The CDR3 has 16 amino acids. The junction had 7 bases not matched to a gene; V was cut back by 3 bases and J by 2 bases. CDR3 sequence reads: CASSPRSREVTDTQYF. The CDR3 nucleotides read TGTGCCAGCTCACCTCGCTCGCGGGAGGTCACAGATACGCAGTATTTT.

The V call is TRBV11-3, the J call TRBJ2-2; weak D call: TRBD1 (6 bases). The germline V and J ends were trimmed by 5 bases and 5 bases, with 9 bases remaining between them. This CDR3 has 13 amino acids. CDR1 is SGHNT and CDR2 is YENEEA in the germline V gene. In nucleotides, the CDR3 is TGTGCCAGCAGCCCCCAGGGGACCGGGGAGCTGTTTTTT. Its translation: CASSPQGTGELFF.

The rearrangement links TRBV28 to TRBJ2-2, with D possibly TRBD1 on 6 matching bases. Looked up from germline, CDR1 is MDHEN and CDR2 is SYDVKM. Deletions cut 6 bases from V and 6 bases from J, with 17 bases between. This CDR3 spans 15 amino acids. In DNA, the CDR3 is TGTGCCAGCAGCTCCAACCGCAGGGGCCCCGGGGAGCTGTTTTTT. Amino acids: CASSSNRRGPGELFF.

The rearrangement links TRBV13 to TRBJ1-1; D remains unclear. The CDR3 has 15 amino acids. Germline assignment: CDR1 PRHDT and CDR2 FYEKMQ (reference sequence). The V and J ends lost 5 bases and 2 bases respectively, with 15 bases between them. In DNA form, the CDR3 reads TGTGCCAGCAGCCCCTCCCCCAGGACTAACACTGAAGCTTTCTTT. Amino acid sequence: CASSPSPRTNTEAFF.

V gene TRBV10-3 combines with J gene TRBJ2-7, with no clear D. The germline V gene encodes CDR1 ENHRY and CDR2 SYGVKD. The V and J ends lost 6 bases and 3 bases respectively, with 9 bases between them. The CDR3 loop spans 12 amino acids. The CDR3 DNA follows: TGTGCCATCAGCGACACCGGCTACGAGCAGTACTTC. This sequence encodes CAISDTGYEQYF.

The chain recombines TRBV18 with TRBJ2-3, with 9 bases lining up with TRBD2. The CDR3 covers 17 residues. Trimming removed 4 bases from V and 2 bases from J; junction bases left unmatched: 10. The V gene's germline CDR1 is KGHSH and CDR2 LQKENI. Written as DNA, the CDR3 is TGTGCCAGCTCACACCGGGTGACTAGCGGCTACACAGATACGCAGTATTTT. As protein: CASSHRVTSGYTDTQYF.

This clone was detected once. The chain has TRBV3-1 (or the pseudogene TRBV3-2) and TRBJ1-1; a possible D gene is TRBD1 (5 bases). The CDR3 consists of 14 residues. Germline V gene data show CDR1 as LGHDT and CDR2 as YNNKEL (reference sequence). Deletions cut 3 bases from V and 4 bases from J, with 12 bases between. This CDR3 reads CASSQAGGGTEAFF. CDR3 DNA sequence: TGTGCCAGCAGCCAGGCCGGGGGGGGCACTGAAGCTTTCTTT.

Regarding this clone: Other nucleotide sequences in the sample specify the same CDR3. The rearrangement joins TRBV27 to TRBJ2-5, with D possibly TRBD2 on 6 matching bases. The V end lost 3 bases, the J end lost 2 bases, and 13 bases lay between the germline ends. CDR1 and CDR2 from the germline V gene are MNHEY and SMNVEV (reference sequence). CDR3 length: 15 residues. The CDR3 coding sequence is TGTGCCAGCAGTTTCGCCGGGACTTCTCAAGAGACCCAGTACTTC. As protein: CASSFAGTSQETQYF.

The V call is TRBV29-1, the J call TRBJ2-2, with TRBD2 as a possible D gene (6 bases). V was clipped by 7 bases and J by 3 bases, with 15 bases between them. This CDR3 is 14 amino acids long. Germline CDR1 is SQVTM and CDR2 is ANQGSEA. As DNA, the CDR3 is TGCAGCGCCACCCTCGGGACTCACACCGGGGAGCTGTTTTTT. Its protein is CSATLGTHTGELFF.

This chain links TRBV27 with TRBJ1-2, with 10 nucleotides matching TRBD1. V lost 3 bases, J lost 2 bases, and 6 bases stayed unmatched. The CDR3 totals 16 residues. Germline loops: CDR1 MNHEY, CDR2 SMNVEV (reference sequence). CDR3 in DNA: TGTGCCAGCAGTTTTTGGACGGACAGGGGGAACTATGGCTACACCTTC. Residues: CASSFWTDRGNYGYTF.

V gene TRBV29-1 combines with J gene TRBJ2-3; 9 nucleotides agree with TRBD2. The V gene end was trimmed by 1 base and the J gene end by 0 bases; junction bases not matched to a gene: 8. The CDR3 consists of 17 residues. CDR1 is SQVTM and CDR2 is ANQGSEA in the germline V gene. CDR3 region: CSVEGRGRAGSTDTQYF. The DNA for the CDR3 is TGCAGCGTTGAAGGGCGCGGGAGGGCCGGAAGCACAGATACGCAGTATTTT.

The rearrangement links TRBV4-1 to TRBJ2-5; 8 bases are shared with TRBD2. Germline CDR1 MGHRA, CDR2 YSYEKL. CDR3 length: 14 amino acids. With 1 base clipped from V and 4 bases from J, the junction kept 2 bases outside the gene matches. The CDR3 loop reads CASSQAGGPETQYF. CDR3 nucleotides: TGCGCCAGCAGCCAAGCGGGAGGGCCAGAGACCCAGTACTTC.

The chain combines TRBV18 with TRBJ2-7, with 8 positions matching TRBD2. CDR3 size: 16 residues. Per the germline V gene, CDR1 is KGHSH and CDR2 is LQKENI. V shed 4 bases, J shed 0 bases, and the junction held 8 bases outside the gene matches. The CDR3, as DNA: TGTGCCAGCTCACGGGACGGGGGGGTCCTCTCCTACGAGCAGTACTTC. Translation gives CASSRDGGVLSYEQYF.

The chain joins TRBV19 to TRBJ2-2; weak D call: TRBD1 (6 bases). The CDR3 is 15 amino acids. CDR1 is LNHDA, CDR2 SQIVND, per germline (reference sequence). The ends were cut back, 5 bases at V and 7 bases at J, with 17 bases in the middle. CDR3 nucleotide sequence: TGTGCCAGTAGTTTCCGGGACACCCGTAGCGGGGAGCTGTTTTTT. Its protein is CASSFRDTRSGELFF.

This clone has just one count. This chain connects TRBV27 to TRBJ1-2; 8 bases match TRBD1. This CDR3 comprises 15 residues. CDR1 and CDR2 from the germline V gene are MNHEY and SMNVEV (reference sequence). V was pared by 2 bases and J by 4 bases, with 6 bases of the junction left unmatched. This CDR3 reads CASSLQGALGYGYTF. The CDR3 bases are TGTGCCAGCAGTTTACAGGGGGCGCTGGGCTATGGCTACACCTTC.

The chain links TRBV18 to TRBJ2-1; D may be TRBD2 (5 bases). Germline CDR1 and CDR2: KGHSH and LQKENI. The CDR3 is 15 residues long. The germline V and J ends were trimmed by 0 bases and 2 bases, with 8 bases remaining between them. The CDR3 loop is CASSPPRGTYNEQFF. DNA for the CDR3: TGTGCCAGCTCACCACCACGGGGTACCTACAATGAGCAGTTCTTC.

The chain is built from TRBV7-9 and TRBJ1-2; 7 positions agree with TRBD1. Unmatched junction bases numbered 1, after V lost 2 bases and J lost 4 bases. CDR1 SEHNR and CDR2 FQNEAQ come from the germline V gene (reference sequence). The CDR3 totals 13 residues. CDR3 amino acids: CASSLQGGYGYTF. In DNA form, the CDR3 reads TGTGCCAGCAGCTTACAGGGGGGCTATGGCTACACCTTC.

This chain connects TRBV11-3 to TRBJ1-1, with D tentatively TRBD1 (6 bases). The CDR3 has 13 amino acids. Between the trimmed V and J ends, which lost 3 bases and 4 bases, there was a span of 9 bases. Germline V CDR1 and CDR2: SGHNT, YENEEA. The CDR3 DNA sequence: TGTGCCAGCAGCTTCAGAGGGGGCACTGAAGCTTTCTTT. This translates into CASSFRGGTEAFF.

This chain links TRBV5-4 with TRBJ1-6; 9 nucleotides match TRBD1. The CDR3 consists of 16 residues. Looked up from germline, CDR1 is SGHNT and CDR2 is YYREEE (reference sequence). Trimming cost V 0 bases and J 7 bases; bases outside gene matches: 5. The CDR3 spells CASSLVAGTGNSPLHF. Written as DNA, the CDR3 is TGTGCCAGCAGCTTGGTTGCAGGGACAGGGAATTCACCCCTCCACTTT.

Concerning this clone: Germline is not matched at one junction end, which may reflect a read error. This chain's CDR3 is CASSLALQGTGIIFF. The CDR3 DNA follows: TGTGCCAGCAGCTTAGCCCTACAGGGGACAGGGATAATCTTTTTT. The chain carries TRBV7-6 and TRBJ1-1; 9 bases map to TRBD1. The CDR3 covers 15 residues. Germline V gene lookup returns CDR1 SGHVS and CDR2 FNYEAQ.

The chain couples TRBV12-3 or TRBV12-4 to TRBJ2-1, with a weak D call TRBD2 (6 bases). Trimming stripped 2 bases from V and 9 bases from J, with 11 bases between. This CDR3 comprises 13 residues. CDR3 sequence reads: CASSLITRGEQFF. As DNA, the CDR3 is TGTGCCAGCAGTTTAATTACGCGGGGTGAGCAGTTCTTC.

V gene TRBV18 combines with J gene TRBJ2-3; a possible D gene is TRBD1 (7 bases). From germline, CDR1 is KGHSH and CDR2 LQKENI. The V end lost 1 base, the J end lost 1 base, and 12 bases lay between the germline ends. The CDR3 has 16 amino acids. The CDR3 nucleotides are TGTGCCAGCTCACCACGTGGAGGGGGCGGCACAGATACGCAGTATTTT. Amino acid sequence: CASSPRGGGGTDTQYF.

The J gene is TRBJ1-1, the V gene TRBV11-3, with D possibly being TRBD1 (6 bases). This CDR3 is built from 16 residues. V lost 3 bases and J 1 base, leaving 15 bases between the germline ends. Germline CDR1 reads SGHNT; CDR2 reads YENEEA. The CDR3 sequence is CASSLGTGQPNTEAFF. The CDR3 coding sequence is TGTGCCAGCAGCTTGGGGACCGGACAGCCGAACACTGAAGCTTTCTTT.

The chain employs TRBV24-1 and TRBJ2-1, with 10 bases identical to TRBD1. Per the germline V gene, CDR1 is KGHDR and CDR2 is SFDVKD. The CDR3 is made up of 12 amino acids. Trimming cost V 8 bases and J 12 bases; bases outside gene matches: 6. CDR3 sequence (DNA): TGTGCCACCAACCAGGGACAGGGGCGGCAGTTCTTC. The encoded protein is CATNQGQGRQFF.

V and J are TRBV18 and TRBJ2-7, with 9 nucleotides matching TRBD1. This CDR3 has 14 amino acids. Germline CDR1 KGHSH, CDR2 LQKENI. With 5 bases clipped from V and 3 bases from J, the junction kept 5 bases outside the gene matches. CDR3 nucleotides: TGTGCCAGCTCATCGGGACAGGGAAACTACGAGCAGTACTTC. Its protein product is CASSSGQGNYEQYF.

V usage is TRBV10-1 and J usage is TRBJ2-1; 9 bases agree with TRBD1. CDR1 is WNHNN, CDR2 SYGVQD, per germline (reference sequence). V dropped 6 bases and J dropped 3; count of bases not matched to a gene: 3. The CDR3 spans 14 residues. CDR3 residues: CASSPGQGYNEQFF. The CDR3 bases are TGCGCCAGCAGCCCGGGACAGGGCTACAATGAGCAGTTCTTC.